The 16 T cell receptor beta chains presented below share a single source sample, sequenced in a study of cytotoxic CD8 clonotypes in ibrutinib-treated CLL listed by TCRdb under 2021. Libraries were prepared through the immunoSEQ multiplex PCR assay. Here the immuneACCESS table is served through TCRdb, limited to in-frame sequences with V and J called. Missing clones are a known gap in these copies; in checked studies unresolved V genes cover under half, and the rest lacks a known reason. This sample lists 29,000 or so clones; 55% to 70% were detected once. The top ten clonotypes cover roughly half of the sample. The sample's time point label is to be understood as: approximately 2 years on ibrutinib. Sequencing was performed on PBMCs, taken after 24 months of ibrutinib treatment. The receptors originated from a human donor with chronic lymphocytic leukemia.

There are a few counts of this clone. The chain joins TRBV5-1 to TRBJ1-5; TRBD1 matches 8 bases. The trim removed 0 bases at V and 5 bases at J, leaving 7 bases unmatched. CDR1 is SGHRS and CDR2 is YFSETQ in the germline V gene. CDR3 length: 16 residues. This CDR3 reads CASSLGSGQGHQPQHF. CDR3 nucleotide sequence: TGCGCCAGCAGCTTGGGGAGTGGACAGGGCCATCAGCCCCAGCATTTT.

V gene TRBV2 combines with J gene TRBJ2-5; D may match TRBD1 or TRBD2 (7 bases each). This CDR3 region has 15 residues. CDR1 and CDR2 from the germline V gene are SNHLY and FYNNEI. V was pared by 8 bases and J by 4 bases, with 20 bases between. The CDR3 DNA reads TGTGCCAGCGGAAGCAGGGGGGGTCTTGGAGAGACCCAGTACTTC. Translated, it gives CASGSRGGLGETQYF.

CDR3 sequence (DNA): TGTGCCAGCTCACCGCCGGGACAGGGAACGTCGGGCACTGAAGCTTTCTTT. Amino acids: CASSPPGQGTSGTEAFF. This chain uses TRBV18 with TRBJ1-1, with TRBD1 identical over 9 bases. The CDR3 is 17 residues long. V shed 3 bases, J shed 4 bases, and the junction held 12 bases outside the gene matches. The germline gives CDR1 KGHSH, CDR2 LQKENI.

This chain joins TRBV11-2 and TRBJ2-5, with TRBD1 as a possible D gene (5 bases). The CDR3 consists of 14 residues. The germline gives CDR1 SGHAT, CDR2 FQNNGV. V was clipped by 5 bases and J by 5 bases, with 15 bases between them. In DNA, the CDR3 is TGTGCCAGCAGCGACAGTCGGGTGTGGGAGACCCAGTACTTC. Amino acids: CASSDSRVWETQYF.

The chain has TRBV5-1 and TRBJ1-2, with D uncertain. The CDR3 is 14 amino acids. The V end lost 1 base, the J end lost 3 bases, and 10 bases lay between the germline ends. CDR1 is SGHRS, CDR2 YFSETQ, per germline. The CDR3 DNA sequence: TGCGCCAGCAGCTTGCGGGGTAGGGACTATGGCTACACCTTC. This encodes CASSLRGRDYGYTF.

V usage is TRBV19 and J usage is TRBJ2-3; D possibly uses TRBD1 or TRBD2 (6 bases each). Germline assignment: CDR1 LNHDA and CDR2 SQIVND (reference sequence). CDR3 length: 12 amino acids. The V end was cut by 9 bases, the J end by 6 bases, with 13 bases between. The chain's CDR3 is CASRGGLDTQYF. The CDR3 nucleotides read TGTGCCAGCAGAGGGGGGTTGGATACGCAGTATTTT.

The V gene is TRBV18, the J gene TRBJ1-2; TRBD1 is a possible D gene (5 bases). The V end was cut by 4 bases, the J end by 11 bases, with 26 bases between. Looked up from germline, CDR1 is KGHSH and CDR2 is LQKENI. The CDR3 extends over 16 amino acids. The CDR3: CASSRGSAEVWDNYTF. The CDR3 DNA follows: TGTGCCAGCTCACGGGGGAGCGCGGAGGTCTGGGATAATTACACCTTC.

The chain joins TRBV2 to TRBJ1-1; no definite D call. Germline CDR1 reads SNHLY; CDR2 reads FYNNEI. Trimming took 4 bases from V and 5 from J, leaving 8 bases between them. This CDR3 spans 12 amino acids. CDR3 DNA: TGTGCCAGCAGTGGAGGCTGGACTGAAGCTTTCTTT. It encodes CASSGGWTEAFF.

This clone was recorded a few times. The genes are TRBV18 and TRBJ2-5, with D tentatively TRBD2 (5 bases). Trimming removed 6 bases at V and 2 bases at J, with 10 bases between. CDR1 KGHSH and CDR2 LQKENI come from the germline V gene. The CDR3 length is 13 residues. This CDR3 reads CASSQRLQETQYF. CDR3 bases: TGTGCCAGCTCCCAGCGGTTACAAGAGACCCAGTACTTC.

The gene calls are TRBV5-4 and TRBJ1-3; no definite D call. Germline CDR1 is SGHNT and CDR2 is YYREEE (reference sequence). This CDR3 is 16 amino acids long. V gave up 3 bases and J gave up 0 bases, with 13 bases separating them. The CDR3 coding sequence is TGTGCCAGCAGCTCTAAAGGACTGACCTCTGGAAACACCATATATTTT. This gives the protein CASSSKGLTSGNTIYF.

The J gene is TRBJ1-2, the V gene TRBV28; D gene unclear. The V and J ends lost 2 bases and 4 bases respectively, with 5 bases between them. The CDR3 loop spans 12 amino acids. Germline V gene sequence: CDR1 MDHEN, CDR2 SYDVKM. The CDR3 loop reads CASSLTGYGYTF. The CDR3 DNA sequence: TGTGCCAGCAGTTTAACTGGCTATGGCTACACCTTC.

The V and J genes are TRBV7-8 and TRBJ2-5; 8 bases map to TRBD1. The CDR3 consists of 15 residues. V was clipped by 2 bases and J by 7 bases; unmatched bases: 9. Per the germline V gene, CDR1 is SGHVS and CDR2 is FQNEAQ. CDR3 sequence (DNA): TGTGCCAGCAGCTTACAGGGGGCGGCACAGCGGACCCAGTACTTC. This codes for CASSLQGAAQRTQYF.

The genes are TRBV5-8 and TRBJ2-3; TRBD1 matches at 7 bases. This CDR3 is built from 17 residues. Germline V gives CDR1 SGHTS, CDR2 YDEGEE. The junction had 10 bases not matched to a gene; V was cut back by 2 bases and J by 1 base. CDR3 nucleotide sequence: TGTGCCAGCAGCTTCCGCGGTAGGGGGCCGGGCACAGATACGCAGTATTTT. Encoded protein: CASSFRGRGPGTDTQYF.

In this sample, this clone turned up a few times. This chain connects TRBV29-1 to TRBJ2-5; 9 nucleotides agree with TRBD1. Germline values: CDR1 SQVTM, CDR2 ANQGSEA. Unmatched junction bases numbered 7, after V lost 6 bases and J lost 5 bases. There are 13 residues in the CDR3. DNA for the CDR3: TGCAGCGTCGGTCGGGACAGGGCTGAGACCCAGTACTTC. Its protein is CSVGRDRAETQYF.

The chain is built from TRBV7-9 and TRBJ2-3, with TRBD2 identical over 8 bases. The germline gives CDR1 SEHNR, CDR2 FQNEAQ (reference sequence). The V gene end was trimmed by 5 bases and the J gene end by 6 bases; junction bases not matched to a gene: 4. The CDR3 spans 13 residues. The CDR3 loop reads CASSGGGTDTQYF. The DNA of the CDR3 is TGTGCCAGCAGCGGCGGGGGGACCGATACGCAGTATTTT.

This clone appeared a few times. In DNA, the CDR3 is TGTGCCAGCAGCTTAGGGTCCGGTCAGCCCCAGCATTTT. Residues: CASSLGSGQPQHF. V gene TRBV7-3 combines with J gene TRBJ1-5; D remains ambiguous. The CDR3 is 13 amino acids. CDR1 and CDR2 from the germline V gene are SGHTA and FQGTGA. The ends were cut back, 2 bases at V and 6 bases at J, with 8 bases in the middle.